These 4 T cell receptor beta chains were all obtained from the same sample, sequenced in a study of CD8 T cells in ankylosing spondylitis. Whole-study results and caveats: There was a TCR beta motif, made of several highly homologous variants, that appeared characteristic of ankylosing spondylitis blood.

Which antigens these TCRs recognize remains unknown. TCRdb fed the 5' RACE reads into MiXCR, producing one record per CDR3 protein. The sample lists about 440,000 distinct CDR3 sequences, roughly 15% occurring once. The sequencing input was blood, either unsorted or a sorted T cell fraction (not recorded which). These receptors came from a male donor with ankylosing spondylitis.

This clonotype occurred a few times. The V call is TRBV6-5, the J call TRBJ2-1, with 7 bases matching TRBD2. Germline lookup yields CDR1 MNHEY and CDR2 SVGAGI. There are 12 residues in the CDR3. Trimming took 6 bases from V and 15 from J; bases not matched to a gene: 11. CDR3 sequence: CASSQTRDYWFF. DNA for the CDR3: TGTGCCAGCAGCCAGACCCGGGACTATTGGTTCTTC.

The chain carries TRBV6-2 or TRBV6-3 and TRBJ2-7; D is unresolved. Germline V lookup: CDR1 MNHEY, CDR2 SVGEGT. V dropped 6 bases and J dropped 2 bases, with 14 bases sitting between them. CDR3 length: 14 amino acids. CDR3: CASSNPWFPYEQYF. In nucleotides, the CDR3 is TGTGCCAGCAGCAATCCGTGGTTTCCCTACGAGCAGTACTTC.

V gene TRBV28 combines with J gene TRBJ1-5; the D is unclear. The germline V gene encodes CDR1 MDHEN and CDR2 SYDVKM. V shed 4 bases and J shed 5 bases, with 6 bases lying between them. The CDR3 runs to 12 residues. The CDR3 protein is CASSSLYQPQHF. The CDR3, as DNA: TGTGCCAGCAGTTCCCTCTATCAGCCCCAGCATTTT.

The table lists this clonotype with many counts. The chain has TRBV10-3 and TRBJ1-3; TRBD1 matches at 8 bases. The CDR3 totals 14 residues. Trimming at V came to 6 bases and at J to 0 bases, leaving 1 base not matched to a gene. CDR1 and CDR2 (germline): ENHRY, SYGVKD. Written as DNA, the CDR3 is TGTGCCATCAGCGGGACAGGCTCTGGAAACACCATATATTTT. Protein sequence: CAISGTGSGNTIYF.